Following are 13 T cell receptor beta chains from one sample sequenced in a study of blood T cell repertoires in COVID-19. Data came from immunoSEQ multiplex PCR; TCRdb stores just in-frame clones and leaves some out. The sample has 180,000 or so clones; approximately 84% are singletons. The specimen sequenced was PBMCs or T cells enriched from blood (not recorded which). These receptors all stem from a human donor with acute COVID-19. The donor label of this sample is uncertain.

The chain employs TRBV4-2 and TRBJ2-5; the match to TRBD1 covers 7 bases. The V gene end was trimmed by 4 bases and the J gene end by 3 bases; junction bases not matched to a gene: 11. The CDR3 length is 16 residues. Germline V gives CDR1 LGHNA, CDR2 YNFKEQ. The DNA for the CDR3 is TGTGCCAGCAGCCCCAAGAGGGGGCAGGAGGAAGAGACCCAGTACTTC. Amino acid sequence: CASSPKRGQEEETQYF.

The V gene is TRBV2, the J gene TRBJ2-2; D not certain. Looked up from germline, CDR1 is SNHLY and CDR2 is FYNNEI. V lost 6 bases and J 3 bases, leaving 8 bases between the germline ends. This CDR3 spans 13 amino acids. The CDR3 DNA reads as TGTGCCAGCAGACAGATTCACACCGGGGAGCTGTTTTTT. Translating gives CASRQIHTGELFF. Looking up the rest from reference TRBV2 and TRBJ2-2 gives the full variable domain: EPEVTQTPSHQVTQMGQEVILRCVPISNHLYFYWYRQILGQKVEFLVSFYNNEISEKSEIFDDQFSVERPDGSNFTLKIRSTKLEDSAMYFCASRQIHTGELFFGEGSRLTVL.

J is TRBJ1-5 and V is TRBV19; TRBD1 agrees at 7 bases. In germline, CDR1 is LNHDA, CDR2 SQIVND (reference sequence). Germline trimming cut 5 bases from V and 0 bases from J; bases unmatched to any gene: 4. The CDR3 spans 15 residues. As DNA, the CDR3 is TGTGCCAGTAGTGGTTCAGGGGGTAGCAATCAGCCCCAGCATTTT. Protein: CASSGSGGSNQPQHF.

The chain couples TRBV3-1 (or the pseudogene TRBV3-2) to TRBJ2-2; 7 bases agree with TRBD2. The CDR3 sequence is 18 residues long. The germline gives CDR1 LGHDT, CDR2 YNNKEL (reference sequence). Trimming took 3 bases from V and 3 from J; bases not matched to a gene: 13. CDR3 nucleotide sequence: TGTGCCAGCAGCCAGAGAAGTGGCCTAGCGGCCCACACCGGGGAGCTGTTTTTT. This gives the protein CASSQRSGLAAHTGELFF.

V and J are TRBV27 and TRBJ2-7; maybe TRBD1 (5 bases). Trimming left V 2 bases short and J 1 base short, with 9 bases between. The CDR3 has 14 amino acids. The germline gives CDR1 MNHEY, CDR2 SMNVEV (reference sequence). The DNA of the CDR3 is TGTGCCAGCAGTTTAAACAGGCGATCCTACGAGCAGTACTTC. Its protein product is CASSLNRRSYEQYF.

This rearrangement joins TRBV5-1 to TRBJ2-5; D perhaps matches TRBD2 (6 bases). The V end lost 2 bases, the J end lost 1 base, and 12 bases lay between the germline ends. Germline V gene data show CDR1 as SGHRS and CDR2 as YFSETQ. CDR3 length: 15 residues. The CDR3 reads CASSLVAEPQETQYF. CDR3 in DNA: TGCGCCAGCAGCTTAGTAGCGGAACCCCAAGAGACCCAGTACTTC.

This rearrangement joins TRBV19 to TRBJ1-5; 9 nucleotides line up with TRBD1. J gave up 1 base and V 6 bases, and 7 bases lay outside the gene matches. CDR3 length equals 16 residues. Germline V lookup: CDR1 LNHDA, CDR2 SQIVND (reference sequence). CDR3 sequence: CASRHEDRGSNQPQHF. The CDR3 coding sequence is TGTGCCAGTAGGCATGAGGACAGGGGAAGCAATCAGCCCCAGCATTTT.

This rearrangement joins TRBV7-2 to TRBJ2-3; the match to TRBD1 covers 8 bases. Germline loops: CDR1 SGHTA, CDR2 FQGNSA. J lost 7 bases, V lost 5 bases, and 11 bases had no gene match. The CDR3 spans 15 residues. The CDR3 DNA reads as TGTGCCAGCAGCGAGCCGGCAGGGGGCGCAAATACGCAGTATTTT. Translation: CASSEPAGGANTQYF.

The sample holds a few counts of this clone. This chain connects TRBV4-3 to TRBJ1-2; a weak D match, TRBD1 (6 bases). The V end was cut by 0 bases, the J end by 3 bases, with 11 bases between. The CDR3 totals 15 residues. The germline V gene encodes CDR1 LGHNA and CDR2 YSLEER. CDR3 coding DNA: TGCGCCAGCAGCCAAGATGCAGGGGACCACTATGGCTACACCTTC. This gives the protein CASSQDAGDHYGYTF.

V gene TRBV6-2 or TRBV6-3 combines with J gene TRBJ2-3; a weak D match, TRBD2 (5 bases). Per germline, CDR1 MNHEY and CDR2 SVGEGT. V lost 4 bases and J lost 8, with 10 bases in between. The CDR3 is 12 amino acids. The CDR3 region is CASSSGFGTQYF. CDR3 DNA sequence: TGTGCCAGCAGTTCGGGATTCGGTACGCAGTATTTT.

The rearrangement links TRBV5-8 to TRBJ1-1; D might be TRBD1 (5 bases). V was pared by 0 bases and J by 8 bases, with 20 bases between. This CDR3 spans 16 amino acids. From germline, CDR1 is SGHTS and CDR2 YDEGEE. Written as DNA, the CDR3 is TGTGCCAGCAGCTTGGTTTTCGGACAAACTAATAGAGAAGCTTTCTTT. Protein: CASSLVFGQTNREAFF. Complete variable domain (other parts from reference TRBV5-8 and TRBJ1-1): EAGVTQSPTHLIKTRGQQATLRCSPISGHTSVYWYQQALGLGLQFLLWYDEGEERNRGNFPPRFSGRQFPNYSSELNVNALELEDSALYLCASSLVFGQTNREAFFGQGTRLTVV.

V gene TRBV20-1 combines with J gene TRBJ1-3, with TRBD1 identical over 7 bases. Trimming removed 3 bases from V and 1 base from J; junction bases left unmatched: 3. The CDR3 spans 14 residues. Germline CDR1 and CDR2: DFQATT and SNEGSKA (reference sequence). For the CDR3, the DNA is TGCAGTGCTAGTTACAGGGGATCTGGAAACACCATATATTTT. It specifies CSASYRGSGNTIYF.

The chain combines TRBV7-8 with TRBJ2-1; D may be TRBD2 (5 bases). Germline lookup yields CDR1 SGHVS and CDR2 FQNEAQ. The V gene lost 1 base and the J gene lost 1 base, with 14 bases spanning the gap. The CDR3 loop spans 17 amino acids. The CDR3 DNA follows: TGTGCCAGCAGCTTAGGTCTTCGGGGTGCGTCCTACAATGAGCAGTTCTTC. This gives the protein CASSLGLRGASYNEQFF.